One sample yielded the 3 T cell receptor beta chains listed below, sequenced in a study of beta chain features in type 1 diabetes. As every portion of the isolated RNA was reverse transcribed, the sequencing read expressed TCRB transcripts. The method was immunoSEQ multiplex PCR; TCRdb's version includes in-frame clones alone and lacks a portion of them. The sample has under 200,000 clones, less than 9.5% seen once. Sequenced input: central memory CD4+ T cells from blood. All receptors come from a woman aged 18-29 years in good health.

The V and J genes are TRBV6-5 and TRBJ1-5, with a possible D match to TRBD1 (5 bases). From germline, CDR1 is MNHEY and CDR2 SVGAGI. This CDR3 has 13 amino acids. Trimming shortened V by 3 bases and J by 6 bases, and 9 bases separated the two germline ends. CDR3 DNA sequence: TGTGCCAGCAGTTATGAGGGACTTCAGCCCCAGCATTTT. Protein sequence: CASSYEGLQPQHF.

This rearrangement joins TRBV5-1 to TRBJ2-3; 7 bases line up with TRBD1. Per germline, CDR1 SGHRS and CDR2 YFSETQ. Unmatched junction bases numbered 4, after V lost 1 base and J lost 5 bases. CDR3 length equals 14 residues. CDR3 DNA: TGCGCCAGCAGCTTGACAGGGGCAGGAGATACGCAGTATTTT. Protein: CASSLTGAGDTQYF.

The V and J genes are TRBV15 and TRBJ2-1, with a weak D call TRBD2 (6 bases). This CDR3 region has 15 residues. Germline V CDR1 and CDR2: LNHNV, YYDKDF (reference sequence). V was cut by 1 base and J by 4 bases, with 11 bases left in between. CDR3 residues: CATSRVTGVYNEQFF. The CDR3 DNA is TGTGCCACCAGCAGAGTGACGGGGGTTTACAATGAGCAGTTCTTC.